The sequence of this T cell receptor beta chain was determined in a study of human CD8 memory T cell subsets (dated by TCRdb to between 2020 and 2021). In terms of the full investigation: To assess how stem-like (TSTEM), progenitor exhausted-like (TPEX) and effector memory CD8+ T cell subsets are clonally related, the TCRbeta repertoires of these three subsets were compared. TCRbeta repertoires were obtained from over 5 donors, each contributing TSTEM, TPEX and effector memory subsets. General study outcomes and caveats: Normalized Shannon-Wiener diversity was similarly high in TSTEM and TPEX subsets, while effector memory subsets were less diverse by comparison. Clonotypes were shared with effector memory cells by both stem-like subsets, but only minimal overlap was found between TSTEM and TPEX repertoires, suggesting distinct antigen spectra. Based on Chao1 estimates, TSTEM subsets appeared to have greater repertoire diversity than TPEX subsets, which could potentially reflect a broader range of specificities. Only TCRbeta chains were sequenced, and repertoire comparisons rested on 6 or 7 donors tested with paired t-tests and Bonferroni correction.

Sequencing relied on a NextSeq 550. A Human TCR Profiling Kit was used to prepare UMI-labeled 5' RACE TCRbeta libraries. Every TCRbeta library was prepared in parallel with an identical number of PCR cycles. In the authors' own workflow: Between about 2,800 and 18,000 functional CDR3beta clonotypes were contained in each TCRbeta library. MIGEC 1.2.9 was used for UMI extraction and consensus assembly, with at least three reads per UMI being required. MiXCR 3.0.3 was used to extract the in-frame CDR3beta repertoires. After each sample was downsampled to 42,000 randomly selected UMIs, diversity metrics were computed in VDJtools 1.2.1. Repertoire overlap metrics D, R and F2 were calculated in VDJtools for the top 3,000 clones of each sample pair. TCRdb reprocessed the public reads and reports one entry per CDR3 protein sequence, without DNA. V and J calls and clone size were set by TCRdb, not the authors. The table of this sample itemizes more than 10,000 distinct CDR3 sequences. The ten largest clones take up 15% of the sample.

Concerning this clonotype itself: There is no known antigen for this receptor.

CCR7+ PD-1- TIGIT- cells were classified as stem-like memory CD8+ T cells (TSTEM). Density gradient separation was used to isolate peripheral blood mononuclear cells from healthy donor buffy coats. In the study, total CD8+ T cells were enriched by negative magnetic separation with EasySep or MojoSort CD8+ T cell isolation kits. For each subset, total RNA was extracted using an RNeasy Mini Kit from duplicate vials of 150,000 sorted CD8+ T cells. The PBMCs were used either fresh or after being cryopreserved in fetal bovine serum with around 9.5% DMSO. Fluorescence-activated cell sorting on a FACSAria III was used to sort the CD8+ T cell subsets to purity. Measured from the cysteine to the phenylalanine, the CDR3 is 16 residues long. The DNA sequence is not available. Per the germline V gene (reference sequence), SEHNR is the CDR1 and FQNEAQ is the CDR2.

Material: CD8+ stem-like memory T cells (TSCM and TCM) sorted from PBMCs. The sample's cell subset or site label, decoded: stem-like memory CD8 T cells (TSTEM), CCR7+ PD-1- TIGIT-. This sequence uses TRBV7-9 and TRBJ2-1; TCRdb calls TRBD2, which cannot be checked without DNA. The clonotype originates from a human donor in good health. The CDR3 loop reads CASSEGGGSFYNEQFF.